The 9 T cell receptor beta chains presented below share a single source sample, sequenced in a study of ipilimumab plus nivolumab after autologous stem cell transplantation. Sequencing was performed with immunoSEQ multiplex PCR; in TCRdb, only in-frame clones are kept and a portion is missing. The sample gives roughly 12,000 clones, about three quarters of which show up once; around 15% is in the top ten. The starting material was PBMCs, obtained in a trial of ipilimumab plus nivolumab as post-transplant consolidation. The receptors come from a male donor with diffuse large B-cell lymphoma.

V is TRBV30 and J is TRBJ1-3; D not resolved. Trimming took off 4 bases at V and 4 bases at J, with 5 bases between the two ends. The CDR3 runs to 11 residues. Germline V gene data show CDR1 as GTSNPN and CDR2 as SVGIG (reference sequence). In DNA form, the CDR3 reads TGTGCCTGGAATCCCGGAAACACCATATATTTT. Protein: CAWNPGNTIYF.

The chain links TRBV30 to TRBJ1-6, with D maybe TRBD1 (6 bases). The ends were cut back, 3 bases at V and 0 bases at J, with 15 bases in the middle. CDR1 and CDR2 from the germline V gene are GTSNPN and SVGIG (reference sequence). This CDR3 is built from 17 residues. CDR3 bases: TGTGCCTGGAGAGACAGGACCCGGAGCTCCTATAATTCACCCCTCCACTTT. It translates to CAWRDRTRSSYNSPLHF.

The chain links TRBV14 to TRBJ1-2; D is unresolved. CDR3 length: 11 residues. V lost 1 base to trimming and J lost 4 bases, with 1 base between them. Germline V gene lookup returns CDR1 SGHDN and CDR2 FVKESK. The CDR3 bases are TGTGCCAGCAGCCAAGGCTATGGCTACACCTTC. Protein sequence: CASSQGYGYTF. Complete variable domain (other parts from reference TRBV14 and TRBJ1-2): EAGVTQFPSHSVIEKGQTVTLRCDPISGHDNLYWYRRVMGKEIKFLLHFVKESKQDESGMPNNRFLAERTGGTYSTLKVQPAELEDSGVYFCASSQGYGYTFGSGTRLTVV.

CDR3 sequence reads: CASSPAERATGQYF. The CDR3 DNA is TGTGCCAGCTCACCAGCAGAAAGGGCGACGGGGCAGTACTTC. V and J are TRBV18 and TRBJ2-7, with unresolved D. The V end was cut by 2 bases, the J end by 9 bases, with 17 bases between. From germline, CDR1 is KGHSH and CDR2 LQKENI. The CDR3 is 14 residues long.

Comments on this clone: The CDR3 carries no conserved terminal phenylalanine or tryptophan, so it likely arises from a read error. No DNA is shown, since the ends of the CDR3 on it are uncertain; the CDR3 is the one TCRdb lists. The genes are TRBV28 and TRBJ1-1; the table assigns TRBD1, which was not confirmed against the DNA. CDR1 and CDR2 from the germline V gene are MDHEN and SYDVKM. The CDR3 length equals 15 residues, ends included. The CDR3 is CASSPVSTGSGHSPP.

The gene calls are TRBV7-2 and TRBJ2-1; 7 nucleotides line up with TRBD2. The CDR3 has 18 residues. J lost 4 bases, V lost 2 bases, and 14 bases had no gene match. Germline V gene data show CDR1 as SGHTA and CDR2 as FQGNSA. This chain's CDR3 is CASSLSAVGGGFYNEQFF. The CDR3 bases are TGTGCCAGCAGCTTAAGTGCCGTCGGCGGGGGTTTTTACAATGAGCAGTTCTTC.

The chain links TRBV5-5 to TRBJ2-5; maybe TRBD2 (6 bases). The CDR3 is made up of 13 amino acids. The ends were cut back, 2 bases at V and 3 bases at J, with 8 bases in the middle. The germline V gene has CDR1 SGHKS and CDR2 YYEKEE (reference sequence). The CDR3 sequence: CASSLRREETQYF. The CDR3 DNA follows: TGTGCCAGCAGCTTAAGGAGGGAAGAGACCCAGTACTTC. Full variable domain (remainder filled in from reference TRBV5-5 and TRBJ2-5): DAGVTQSPTHLIKTRGQQVTLRCSPISGHKSVSWYQQVLGQGPQFIFQYYEKEERGRGNFPDRFSARQFPNYSSELNVNALLLGDSALYLCASSLRREETQYFGPGTRLLVL.

This clone counts as medium-sized. The chain couples TRBV30 to TRBJ1-2; no reliable D call. Germline V lookup: CDR1 GTSNPN, CDR2 SVGIG (reference sequence). The length of the CDR3 is 13 residues. The V end was cut by 4 bases, the J end by 0 bases, with 9 bases between. CDR3: CAWTPVANYGYTF. The DNA of the CDR3 is TGTGCCTGGACGCCAGTAGCTAACTATGGCTACACCTTC. Supplemented by reference TRBV30 and TRBJ1-2, the full variable domain reads SQTIHQWPATLVQPVGSPLSLECTVEGTSNPNLYWYRQAAGRGLQLLFYSVGIGQISSEVPQNLSASRPQDRQFILSSKKLLLSDSGFYLCAWTPVANYGYTFGSGTRLTVV.

The gene calls are TRBV19 and TRBJ2-5, with TRBD1 identical over 9 bases. V was pared by 3 bases and J by 5 bases, with 4 bases of the junction left unmatched. CDR1 is LNHDA and CDR2 is SQIVND in the germline V gene (reference sequence). This CDR3 region has 14 residues. The chain's CDR3 is CASSIHGQGETQYF. DNA of the CDR3: TGTGCCAGTAGTATTCACGGACAGGGGGAGACCCAGTACTTC.